This T cell receptor (beta chain) was profiled in a study of cytomegalovirus exposure and HLA in healthy donors. Remarks on this clone: Its specificity is not known.

Findings and limits, study-wide: Follow-up analysis found HLA locus-dependent TCR association rates, highest for DRB1 and lowest for HLA-C. Another analysis was done later, and it associated over 15,000 TCR beta sequences with HLA alleles at 0.05 false discovery rate. Clonal expansion was found to be greater in HLA-associated TCR beta chains than in equally common others in a later analysis. A prior analysis recorded that most TCR beta V segments were productive about 87% or about 30% of the time.

The study ran its PCR with 60 Vbeta and 13 Jbeta primers. Sequenced by immunoSEQ multiplex PCR; TCRdb stores in-frame clones only, minus some. The sample contains 80,000 to 100,000 clones, approximately 78% of which appear only once. This sequence was found in a man between 35 and 55 years old in good health and CMV-seronegative. Material for sequencing was PBMCs.

CDR3 sequence reads: CSVDSGTGNYEQYF. CDR3 bases: TGCAGCGTTGATTCCGGGACAGGGAACTACGAGCAGTACTTC. The J gene is TRBJ2-7, the V gene TRBV29-1, with 9 bases that match TRBD1. Germline values: CDR1 SQVTM, CDR2 ANQGSEA. This CDR3 comprises 14 residues. Losses at the gene ends were 3 bases for V and 3 bases for J; bases not matched to a gene: 6.